What follows are 31 T cell receptor beta chains derived from one specimen sequenced in a study of T cells after posttransplantation cyclophosphamide. Assay used: immunoSEQ multiplex PCR; TCRdb lists only in-frame clones, some missing. The repertoire holds about 10,000 clones, with nearly 98% as singletons. Cells defined as naive were viable CD3+CD4+ or CD3+CD8+ and CCR7+CD45RA+CD45RO-CD95-CD27+CD28+. Sample: naive CD4+ T cells sorted from PBMCs. Every receptor here comes from a woman aged 55-70 years in good health, CMV-negative, and a related stem cell transplant donor.

Points on this clone: A read error may produce the germline difference seen at one junction end. J is TRBJ2-5 and V is TRBV7-9; 8 positions match TRBD2. The germline V gene encodes CDR1 SEHNR and CDR2 FQNEAQ (reference sequence). The CDR3 has 14 amino acids. This CDR3 reads CVSSLISGKETQYF. The DNA for the CDR3 is TGTGTCAGCAGCTTAATTAGCGGGAAGGAGACCCAGTACTTC.

The J gene is TRBJ2-2, the V gene TRBV6-5; D uncertain. CDR1 is MNHEY, CDR2 SVGAGI, per germline. Trimming took off 3 bases at V and 6 bases at J, with 5 bases between the two ends. The CDR3 covers 12 residues. The CDR3 sequence: CASSYGAGELFF. The CDR3 coding sequence is TGTGCCAGCAGTTATGGAGCCGGGGAGCTGTTTTTT.

The chain employs TRBV7-2 and TRBJ2-1; TRBD2 matches 7 bases. J lost 9 bases, V lost 1 base, and 12 bases had no gene match. Germline values: CDR1 SGHTA, CDR2 FQGNSA. CDR3 length equals 16 residues. The CDR3 coding sequence is TGTGCCAGCAGCTTAGGGGGGGGTGCTAGATTCACTGAGCAGTTCTTC. Translated: CASSLGGGARFTEQFF.

The rearrangement joins TRBV4-3 to TRBJ1-4, with 7 bases identical to TRBD1. Per the germline V gene, CDR1 is LGHNA and CDR2 is YSLEER. The CDR3 is 16 amino acids. V trimming: 0 bases; J trimming: 5 bases; junction bases outside the gene matches: 6. CDR3 DNA sequence: TGCGCCAGCAGCCAAGAAACAGGGGCGGGGAATGAAAAACTGTTTTTT. The encoded protein is CASSQETGAGNEKLFF.

The chain links TRBV28 to TRBJ1-5; TRBD1 aligns across 7 bases. The CDR3 extends over 18 amino acids. With V trimmed by 5 bases and J by 0 bases, 13 bases remained unmatched. Looked up from germline, CDR1 is MDHEN and CDR2 is SYDVKM. CDR3 protein: CASSDSQRGLYSNQPQHF. Here the CDR3 DNA reads TGTGCCAGCAGTGATAGTCAGAGGGGGCTCTATAGCAATCAGCCCCAGCATTTT.

V is TRBV6-4 and J is TRBJ1-3; the D gene is possibly TRBD1 (6 bases). Trimming removed 5 bases at V and 3 bases at J, with 14 bases between. The germline V gene has CDR1 MRHNA and CDR2 SNTAGT. This CDR3 has 15 residues. Here the CDR3 reads CASSPGALGGNTIYF. The CDR3 nucleotides are TGTGCCAGCAGTCCAGGGGCCCTCGGTGGAAACACCATATATTTT.

V is TRBV7-2 and J is TRBJ2-5, with 7 bases that match TRBD1. The better agreement between TRBJ2-7 and the DNA end casts doubt on the J call. The CDR3 length is 15 residues. Germline CDR1 is SGHTA and CDR2 is FQGNSA. The CDR3 region is CASSLAPDRPYEQYF. As DNA, the CDR3 is TGTGCCAGCAGCTTAGCGCCGGACAGGCCCTACGAGCAGTACTTC.

The chain has TRBV30 and TRBJ2-1, with a possible D match to TRBD1 (6 bases). Trimming shortened V by 4 bases and J by 2 bases, and 15 bases separated the two germline ends. The CDR3 totals 15 residues. Germline CDR1 and CDR2: GTSNPN and SVGIG (reference sequence). CDR3 nucleotide sequence: TGTGCCTGGACCCTAGGGGGATTAACCTACAATGAGCAGTTCTTC. Amino acid sequence: CAWTLGGLTYNEQFF. The full variable domain, its missing parts supplied by reference TRBV30 and TRBJ2-1, is SQTIHQWPATLVQPVGSPLSLECTVEGTSNPNLYWYRQAAGRGLQLLFYSVGIGQISSEVPQNLSASRPQDRQFILSSKKLLLSDSGFYLCAWTLGGLTYNEQFFGPGTRLTVL.

The chain has TRBV5-1 and TRBJ2-5, with 8 bases aligning to TRBD2. The length of the CDR3 is 15 residues. Germline V gives CDR1 SGHRS, CDR2 YFSETQ. V lost 5 bases to trimming and J lost 1 base; unmatched junction nucleotides: 7. The CDR3 loop reads CASSLAGQSQETQYF. CDR3 DNA sequence: TGCGCCAGCAGTTTAGCGGGGCAGTCCCAAGAGACCCAGTACTTC.

The chain uses TRBV9 and TRBJ2-2, with D perhaps TRBD2 (5 bases). From germline, CDR1 is SGDLS and CDR2 YYNGEE. The germline V and J ends were trimmed by 0 bases and 7 bases, with 16 bases remaining between them. CDR3 size: 16 residues. This CDR3 is CASSVEVGGRGGELFF. DNA of the CDR3: TGTGCCAGCAGCGTAGAAGTTGGCGGACGGGGCGGGGAGCTGTTTTTT.

The J gene is TRBJ1-3, the V gene TRBV6-6, with D uncertain. The germline gives CDR1 MNHNY, CDR2 SVGAGI (reference sequence). This CDR3 contains 14 residues. V gave up 0 bases and J gave up 9 bases, with 12 bases separating them. The CDR3 coding sequence is TGTGCCAGCAGTTACTCACCGAAAATGAGCACCATATATTTT. Translation gives CASSYSPKMSTIYF.

The genes are TRBV2 and TRBJ2-3; 9 nucleotides line up with TRBD1. Germline V gene sequence: CDR1 SNHLY, CDR2 FYNNEI. J was trimmed by 1 base and V by 9 bases; bases with no gene match: 2. This CDR3 has 13 residues. The CDR3 sequence: CARQGAGTDTQYF. CDR3 sequence (DNA): TGTGCCAGACAGGGGGCAGGCACAGATACGCAGTATTTT.

The chain couples TRBV29-1 to TRBJ2-3; D is possibly TRBD1 (5 bases). Germline CDR1 and CDR2: SQVTM and ANQGSEA. This CDR3 spans 15 amino acids. Trimming removed 4 bases from V and 1 base from J, with 15 bases in between. CDR3 sequence reads: CSVGKDTVRTDTQYF. CDR3 sequence (DNA): TGCAGCGTTGGGAAGGACACGGTCCGCACAGATACGCAGTATTTT.

The CDR3 coding sequence is TGTGCCAGCAGCTTAGCCCCACATTTTGTCGGAAACACCATATATTTT. Amino acids: CASSLAPHFVGNTIYF. The rearrangement links TRBV7-6 to TRBJ1-3; D call uncertain. The CDR3 extends over 16 amino acids. V was pared by 0 bases and J by 4 bases, with 13 bases between. Germline-derived CDR1 and CDR2 are SGHVS and FNYEAQ. Together with reference TRBV7-6 and TRBJ1-3, the CDR3 gives the full variable domain: GAGVSQSPRYKVTKRGQDVALRCDPISGHVSLYWYRQALGQGPEFLTYFNYEAQQDKSGLPNDRFSAERPEGSISTLTIQRTEQRDSAMYRCASSLAPHFVGNTIYFGEGSWLTVV.

The rearrangement uses TRBV5-4 and TRBJ2-7; 8 bases match TRBD1. Germline CDR1 SGHNT, CDR2 YYREEE (reference sequence). Trimming removed 5 bases from V and 1 base from J; junction bases left unmatched: 11. The CDR3 totals 16 residues. CDR3 region: CASSPGGTGGSYEQYV. The CDR3 nucleotides read TGTGCCAGCAGTCCCGGGGGCACAGGGGGTTCCTACGAGCAGTACGTC.

This chain links TRBV4-1 with TRBJ2-3, with D possibly being TRBD2 (6 bases). The CDR3 length is 17 residues. The V end was cut by 0 bases, the J end by 2 bases, with 15 bases between. The V gene's germline CDR1 is MGHRA and CDR2 YSYEKL. The CDR3 DNA reads TGCGCCAGCAGCCAAGAGTTTTTGGCGGGGAACACAGATACGCAGTATTTT. It translates to CASSQEFLAGNTDTQYF.

The rearrangement links TRBV21-1 to TRBJ2-1; no check of the table's D call, TRBD1, against the DNA was made. TRBV21-1 is a pseudogene locus. The length of the CDR3 is 21 residues. CDR3 sequence reads: CASSKIFRGPTGRRPLNEQFF. The CDR3 region has the DNA TGTGCCAGCAGCAAAATCTTCAGGGGGCCAACTGGGCGCCGCCCCCTTAATGAGCAGTTCTTC.

The rearrangement links TRBV5-6 to TRBJ2-6; 7 nucleotides align to TRBD1. With 0 bases clipped from V and 0 bases from J, the junction kept 0 bases outside the gene matches. Germline values: CDR1 SGHDT, CDR2 YYEEEE. This CDR3 comprises 16 residues. The CDR3 loop reads CASSLDRGSGANVLTF. CDR3 DNA sequence: TGTGCCAGCAGCTTGGACAGGGGCTCTGGGGCCAACGTCCTGACTTTC.

V gene TRBV6-4 combines with J gene TRBJ2-3, with 10 bases fitting TRBD1. Germline CDR1 is MRHNA and CDR2 is SNTAGT. The CDR3 consists of 15 residues. The J segment lost 3 bases and the V segment lost 6 bases, leaving 6 bases of the junction unmatched. Here the CDR3 reads CASRLGQGPTDTQYF. DNA for the CDR3: TGTGCCAGCAGGTTGGGACAGGGGCCGACAGATACGCAGTATTTT.

The gene calls are TRBV7-2 and TRBJ1-1; D is unclear. V was clipped by 0 bases and J by 5 bases, with 7 bases between them. The CDR3 is 13 amino acids. The germline V gene has CDR1 SGHTA and CDR2 FQGNSA. The CDR3 nucleotides are TGTGCCAGCAGCTTAGCGCGAGGAACTGAAGCTTTCTTT. Translation gives CASSLARGTEAFF.

This clone has just one count. The chain combines TRBV19 with TRBJ1-2; 7 positions agree with TRBD1. CDR1 is LNHDA and CDR2 is SQIVND in the germline V gene (reference sequence). The CDR3 has 14 residues. The V and J ends lost 8 bases and 7 bases, in that order; junction bases with no gene match: 13. Here the CDR3 reads CASAGTALGSGYTF. The CDR3 bases are TGTGCCAGTGCCGGGACAGCCCTAGGCAGTGGCTACACCTTC. Complete variable domain (other parts from reference TRBV19 and TRBJ1-2): DGGITQSPKYLFRKEGQNVTLSCEQNLNHDAMYWYRQDPGQGLRLIYYSQIVNDFQKGDIAEGYSVSREKKESFPLTVTSAQKNPTAFYLCASAGTALGSGYTFGSGTRLTVV.

This clone has only one observation. Compared with germline, one end of the junction differs, possibly owing to a read error. This sample includes further DNA sequences coding for the same CDR3. The V gene is TRBV10-2, the J gene TRBJ2-4; 9 bases map to TRBD2. Per germline, CDR1 WSHSY and CDR2 SAAADI. This CDR3 spans 15 amino acids. The CDR3 DNA follows: TGCGCCAGCAGTGACCCGTCTAGCGGGAAAACCATTCAGTACTTC. This translates into CASSDPSSGKTIQYF.

The rearrangement joins TRBV6-1 to TRBJ1-2; 8 bases agree with TRBD1. The CDR3 runs to 14 residues. The junction had 10 bases not matched to a gene; V was cut back by 5 bases and J by 8 bases. Germline CDR1 is MNHNS and CDR2 is SASEGT. CDR3: CASSLDRVVVGYTF. DNA of the CDR3: TGTGCCAGCAGTTTGGACAGGGTCGTGGTCGGCTACACCTTC.

The gene calls are TRBV10-3 and TRBJ2-2; D might be TRBD2 (6 bases). The CDR3 runs 16 residues. Germline V gene lookup returns CDR1 ENHRY and CDR2 SYGVKD. Between the trimmed V and J ends, which lost 0 bases and 0 bases, there was a span of 8 bases. This CDR3 reads CAISESGTPNTGELFF. The CDR3 DNA is TGTGCCATCAGTGAGTCCGGGACTCCGAACACCGGGGAGCTGTTTTTT.

The chain uses TRBV7-2 and TRBJ1-2, with 9 bases that match TRBD1. Germline CDR1 reads SGHTA; CDR2 reads FQGNSA. This CDR3 has 17 amino acids. Losses at the gene ends were 2 bases for V and 4 bases for J; bases not matched to a gene: 11. The CDR3 spells CASSLSQGQGLVYGYTF. The CDR3 nucleotides are TGTGCCAGCAGCTTATCCCAGGGACAGGGTCTTGTCTATGGCTACACCTTC.

V and J are TRBV5-1 and TRBJ1-2; TRBD1 might be the D (5 bases). V was cut by 4 bases and J by 1 base, with 11 bases left in between. CDR1 is SGHRS, CDR2 YFSETQ, per germline. The CDR3 length is 14 residues. The CDR3 DNA reads TGCGCCAGCAGCCCTTCGGGGGGTAACTATGGCTACACCTTC. It yields the protein CASSPSGGNYGYTF.

This chain connects TRBV28 to TRBJ2-2; D is uncertain. The CDR3 consists of 12 residues. Deletions cut 5 bases from V and 8 bases from J, with 9 bases between. Germline V gene sequence: CDR1 MDHEN, CDR2 SYDVKM. CDR3 sequence: CASSTAWGELFF. The DNA of the CDR3 is TGTGCCAGCAGTACAGCCTGGGGGGAGCTGTTTTTT.

The V call is TRBV4-3, the J call TRBJ2-7; possibly TRBD2 for D (5 bases). Trimming pared 0 bases from V and 4 bases from J, leaving 13 bases between. CDR3 length: 15 amino acids. The germline gives CDR1 LGHNA, CDR2 YSLEER. In DNA form, the CDR3 reads TGCGCCAGCAGCCAAGATTCGGGGTCCTCGTACGAGCAGTACTTC. Translating it yields CASSQDSGSSYEQYF.

The J gene is TRBJ1-1, the V gene TRBV6-1; D ambiguous. V lost 2 bases, J lost 0 bases, and 7 bases lay in between. From germline, CDR1 is MNHNS and CDR2 SASEGT. CDR3 length equals 14 residues. This CDR3 reads CASSEPGMNTEAFF. Here the CDR3 DNA reads TGTGCCAGCAGTGAACCGGGGATGAACACTGAAGCTTTCTTT.

The J gene is TRBJ1-5, the V gene TRBV19, with a possible D match to TRBD1 (6 bases). Germline V gene sequence: CDR1 LNHDA, CDR2 SQIVND (reference sequence). Trimming pared 4 bases from V and 7 bases from J, leaving 11 bases between. CDR3 length: 13 residues. The CDR3 coding sequence is TGTGCCAGTAGTAGGGGGCATGACCAGCCCCAGCATTTT. This sequence encodes CASSRGHDQPQHF.

This sequence joins TRBV19 and TRBJ2-7; TRBD2 is a possible D gene (5 bases). The CDR3 is 12 amino acids. Germline V gene sequence: CDR1 LNHDA, CDR2 SQIVND (reference sequence). V shed 6 bases and J shed 7 bases, with 13 bases lying between them. The CDR3 region has the DNA TGTGCCAGTAGCCGGGATTATGGGGAGCAGTACTTC. It translates to CASSRDYGEQYF.